Following are 25 T cell receptor beta chains from one sample sequenced in a study of blood T cell repertoires in COVID-19. Assay used: immunoSEQ multiplex PCR; TCRdb lists only in-frame clones, some missing. Altogether 150,000 to 250,000 clones are present, about 93% being singletons, with the ten largest covering around 0.8%. Source material: peripheral blood. The receptors originated from a man aged 30-40 years with COVID-19, enrolled during active disease.

The V gene is TRBV12-3 or TRBV12-4, the J gene TRBJ2-4; 7 nucleotides match TRBD1. Germline trimming cut 5 bases from V and 6 bases from J; bases unmatched to any gene: 4. The CDR3 has 13 residues. In DNA, the CDR3 is TGTGCCAGCAGTCGACAGGGTTTAAACATTCAGTACTTC. Translating it yields CASSRQGLNIQYF.

This clone is a singleton in its sample. This chain links TRBV3-1 (or the pseudogene TRBV3-2) with TRBJ1-2, with 8 bases aligning to TRBD1. V lost 3 bases, J lost 2 bases, and 2 bases stayed unmatched. Germline V lookup: CDR1 LGHDT, CDR2 YNNKEL (reference sequence). This CDR3 is 14 amino acids long. In DNA, the CDR3 is TGTGCCAGCAGCCACCGGACAGGGAACTATGGCTACACCTTC. It codes for CASSHRTGNYGYTF.

This sequence joins TRBV6-5 and TRBJ1-4; TRBD1 matches at 10 bases. The junction had 5 bases not matched to a gene; V was cut back by 6 bases and J by 7 bases. The germline gives CDR1 MNHEY, CDR2 SVGAGI. CDR3 length: 14 residues. The CDR3 nucleotides read TGTGCCAGCAGCCGACAGGGGGCGGGTGAAAAACTGTTTTTT. It codes for CASSRQGAGEKLFF.

The chain employs TRBV5-4 and TRBJ1-1; D remains unclear. V was clipped by 0 bases and J by 0 bases, with 15 bases between them. CDR1 and CDR2 (germline): SGHNT, YYREEE (reference sequence). The CDR3 totals 17 residues. The CDR3 DNA reads TGTGCCAGCAGCTTGGCCGGGGTCAGGAGATTGAACACTGAAGCTTTCTTT. Encoded protein: CASSLAGVRRLNTEAFF.

The CDR3 nucleotides read TGTGCCAGCGCCGGGGTGGGGGCGGGCGACACTGAAGCTTTCTTT. It translates to CASAGVGAGDTEAFF. The V call is TRBV6-5, the J call TRBJ1-1; D might be TRBD1 (6 bases). Per germline, CDR1 MNHEY and CDR2 SVGAGI. V was trimmed by 8 bases and J by 3 bases, leaving 19 bases between them. The CDR3 has 15 amino acids.

This chain connects TRBV2 to TRBJ1-1, with D maybe TRBD1 (6 bases). Trimming shortened V by 6 bases and J by 0 bases, and 11 bases separated the two germline ends. CDR1 and CDR2 from the germline V gene are SNHLY and FYNNEI. The CDR3 totals 14 residues. CDR3 nucleotides: TGTGCCAGCAGCCCGGACAGAATGAACACTGAAGCTTTCTTT. Residues: CASSPDRMNTEAFF.

The rearrangement joins TRBV5-4 to TRBJ2-5; TRBD1 matches at 11 bases. The CDR3 sequence is 16 residues long. Looked up from germline, CDR1 is SGHNT and CDR2 is YYREEE (reference sequence). J lost 3 bases, V lost 2 bases, and 6 bases had no gene match. The CDR3 DNA sequence: TGTGCCAGCAGCTTAAAATGGGGACAGGGGGAAGAGACCCAGTACTTC. The encoded protein is CASSLKWGQGEETQYF.

The genes are TRBV30 and TRBJ1-1; possibly TRBD1 for D (5 bases). Between the trimmed V and J ends, which lost 3 bases and 6 bases, there was a span of 14 bases. Germline V gene lookup returns CDR1 GTSNPN and CDR2 SVGIG (reference sequence). The CDR3 has 13 residues. CDR3 nucleotides: TGTGCCTGGAGGGAACCAGGGTGGGCTGAAGCTTTCTTT. This codes for CAWREPGWAEAFF.

V is TRBV6-5 and J is TRBJ2-7, with D possibly matching TRBD1 (6 bases). Germline loops: CDR1 MNHEY, CDR2 SVGAGI. V gave up 1 base and J gave up 0 bases, with 10 bases separating them. This CDR3 has 15 residues. The CDR3 region is CASSYYPGDSYEQYF. CDR3 nucleotides: TGTGCCAGCAGTTACTATCCAGGGGACTCCTACGAGCAGTACTTC.

The chain has TRBV27 and TRBJ1-1; D may be TRBD1 (6 bases). CDR1 and CDR2 from the germline V gene are MNHEY and SMNVEV (reference sequence). V dropped 5 bases and J dropped 7 bases, with 17 bases sitting between them. The CDR3 has 14 residues. The CDR3 spells CASSPKQGPLEAFF. The CDR3 bases are TGTGCCAGCAGTCCGAAACAGGGTCCCCTTGAAGCTTTCTTT.

The CDR3 DNA sequence: TGTGCCAGCAGTCCCCGGACAGGGAGGACAGATACGCAGTATTTT. It codes for CASSPRTGRTDTQYF. This chain links TRBV27 with TRBJ2-3, with 8 bases identical to TRBD1. Looked up from germline, CDR1 is MNHEY and CDR2 is SMNVEV (reference sequence). This CDR3 contains 15 residues. With V trimmed by 5 bases and J by 3 bases, 7 bases remained unmatched.

The chain couples TRBV27 to TRBJ2-1; the match to TRBD2 covers 8 bases. V shed 8 bases and J 6 bases; nucleotides not matched to a gene: 15. The CDR3 is 16 amino acids. The germline CDR1 and CDR2 sequences are MNHEY and SMNVEV (reference sequence). CDR3 sequence (DNA): TGTGCCAGCGGGCCGACCGGGGGGGCGGCGGGCAATGAGCAGTTCTTC. This encodes CASGPTGGAAGNEQFF.

The chain uses TRBV11-2 and TRBJ2-3, with a tentative D call TRBD1 (5 bases). V gave up 1 base and J gave up 6 bases, with 14 bases separating them. CDR3 length: 15 residues. The germline CDR1 and CDR2 sequences are SGHAT and FQNNGV. The CDR3 is CASSLGAGRIDTQYF. The CDR3 DNA follows: TGTGCCAGCAGCTTAGGTGCAGGGCGGATTGATACGCAGTATTTT.

This clone has just one count. The chain employs TRBV16 and TRBJ2-1, with D perhaps matching TRBD2 (6 bases). Trimming took 3 bases from V and 2 from J, leaving 11 bases between them. Germline values: CDR1 KGHSY, CDR2 FQNENV. The CDR3 loop spans 15 amino acids. CDR3 DNA sequence: TGTGCCAGCAGCCACGTCTGGGGGGCCTACAATGAGCAGTTCTTC. Translated, it gives CASSHVWGAYNEQFF.

V usage is TRBV20-1 and J usage is TRBJ1-2, with 8 bases lining up with TRBD1. The length of the CDR3 is 11 residues. With 3 bases clipped from V and 8 bases from J, the junction kept 2 bases outside the gene matches. The germline V gene has CDR1 DFQATT and CDR2 SNEGSKA (reference sequence). The chain's CDR3 is CSARDRVGYTF. The CDR3 bases are TGCAGTGCTAGGGACAGGGTCGGCTACACCTTC.

The rearrangement uses TRBV5-6 and TRBJ1-3; D call uncertain. Per the germline V gene, CDR1 is SGHDT and CDR2 is YYEEEE. There are 14 residues in the CDR3. Trimming left V 9 bases short and J 0 bases short, with 13 bases between. The CDR3 nucleotides read TGTGCCACCAACCCAGCGATCTCTGGAAACACCATATATTTT. Translating gives CATNPAISGNTIYF.

The chain joins TRBV6-1 to TRBJ1-5, with D tentatively TRBD1 (6 bases). The length of the CDR3 is 14 residues. Germline CDR1 MNHNS, CDR2 SASEGT. Trimming removed 3 bases at V and 2 bases at J, with 8 bases between. This chain's CDR3 is CASSEDRGNQPQHF. The CDR3 coding sequence is TGTGCCAGCAGTGAGGACAGAGGCAATCAGCCCCAGCATTTT.

This chain links TRBV18 with TRBJ2-7; D is undetermined. The CDR3 contains 15 residues. From germline, CDR1 is KGHSH and CDR2 LQKENI. Trimming cost V 0 bases and J 4 bases, with 13 bases left between them. The CDR3 nucleotides read TGTGCCAGCTCACCACCGTCCCAGATACCATACGAGCAGTACTTC. The encoded protein is CASSPPSQIPYEQYF.

This rearrangement joins TRBV4-1 to TRBJ1-6; 7 bases line up with TRBD1. Looked up from germline, CDR1 is MGHRA and CDR2 is YSYEKL. The CDR3 runs to 15 residues. Germline trimming cut 4 bases from V and 11 bases from J; bases unmatched to any gene: 11. The CDR3, as DNA: TGCGCCAGCAGCCTGGGACAGTCCCCTAAACCACCCCTCCACTTT. Translated: CASSLGQSPKPPLHF.

The gene calls are TRBV24-1 and TRBJ1-5; D is uncertain. V was shortened by 4 bases and J by 2 bases, with 11 bases between the two germline ends. Germline V gene data show CDR1 as KGHDR and CDR2 as SFDVKD. The CDR3 totals 15 residues. CDR3 DNA sequence: TGTGCCACCAGTGAGGCCGGGAGAGGCAATCAGCCCCAGCATTTT. This translates into CATSEAGRGNQPQHF.

The chain uses TRBV2 and TRBJ2-5, with D maybe TRBD2 (6 bases). The V gene's germline CDR1 is SNHLY and CDR2 FYNNEI. The CDR3 extends over 13 amino acids. The ends were cut back, 6 bases at V and 8 bases at J, with 16 bases in the middle. This CDR3 reads CASSLGLRGTQYF. The CDR3, as DNA: TGTGCCAGCAGCTTGGGACTCCGCGGCACCCAGTACTTC.

The chain links TRBV7-2 to TRBJ1-2, with TRBD1 matching 7 bases. This CDR3 comprises 15 residues. Trimming cost V 0 bases and J 4 bases; bases outside gene matches: 5. In germline, CDR1 is SGHTA, CDR2 FQGNSA. The CDR3, as DNA: TGTGCCAGCAGCTTAGCGGGGACAGTGATCTATGGCTACACCTTC. Its protein product is CASSLAGTVIYGYTF.

With regard to this clone: The sample carries other DNA sequences with the same CDR3. The chain has TRBV29-1 and TRBJ1-5, with a weak D call TRBD1 (5 bases). This CDR3 has 14 residues. V gave up 4 bases and J gave up 1 base, with 11 bases separating them. The germline V gene has CDR1 SQVTM and CDR2 ANQGSEA. Written as DNA, the CDR3 is TGCAGCGTTGGCGACAGCTTAAGCAATCAGCCCCAGCATTTT. It specifies CSVGDSLSNQPQHF.

The rearrangement joins TRBV5-5 to TRBJ2-2; TRBD1 might be the D (5 bases). Germline CDR1 and CDR2: SGHKS and YYEKEE (reference sequence). CDR3 size: 15 residues. V shed 4 bases and J shed 1 base, with 11 bases lying between them. Written as DNA, the CDR3 is TGTGCCAGCAGCCCGCTAGGACAGAACACCGGGGAGCTGTTTTTT. This sequence encodes CASSPLGQNTGELFF.

This clone was seen only a few times. The rearrangement uses TRBV10-1 and TRBJ2-7; D unresolved. The CDR3 covers 14 residues. Trimming cost V 0 bases and J 2 bases, with 8 bases left between them. Per germline, CDR1 WNHNN and CDR2 SYGVQD (reference sequence). The CDR3 sequence: CASSESGSPYEQYF. CDR3 in DNA: TGCGCCAGCAGTGAGTCGGGCAGCCCCTACGAGCAGTACTTC.